This entry features one TCR beta chain sequence. The antigen remains unidentified. This entry is derived from a study of cytomegalovirus exposure and HLA in healthy donors. Study summary: Of the donors genotyped, approximately 400 in all, 75% to 90% fell in the Caucasian-associated ancestry cluster.

At the time of sampling, donors were nominally healthy, though unrecorded immune exposures were likely. The CDR3 runs to 13 residues. Germline values: CDR1 SEHNR, CDR2 FQNEAQ (reference sequence). The V gene lost 6 bases and the J gene lost 6 bases, with 12 bases spanning the gap. This PCR relied on a set of 60 Vbeta primers and 13 Jbeta primers. Some clones are missing from TCRdb's copy, which holds only in-frame ones; the method was immunoSEQ multiplex PCR. The data contain about 170,000 clones, around 62% of them singletons. Study-level results: TCR beta sequences reportedly predicted most subjects' HLA-A and HLA-B alleles accurately.

The chain uses TRBV7-9 and TRBJ2-1, with a weak D call TRBD2 (5 bases). This TCR came from a middle-aged man in good health and CMV-seronegative. The specimen sequenced was PBMCs. The DNA for the CDR3 is TGTGCCAGCAGAAGCGGAACGGGCAATGAGCAGTTCTTC. Translating it yields CASRSGTGNEQFF.